A selection of T cell receptor beta chains follows, all from one sample in a study of cytomegalovirus exposure and HLA in healthy donors. Sequencing was performed with immunoSEQ multiplex PCR; in TCRdb, only in-frame clones are kept and a portion is missing. Among about 120,000 clones listed, 65% to 80% were seen once. Sample: PBMCs. The receptor source for this set is a man in his 60s in good health and CMV-seropositive. The CDR3 runs from the conserved cysteine through the conserved F or W. Each record gives: J gene, V gene, clone size, D gene, CDR3 protein, CDR3 DNA. D genes are given only for firm matches. Some rows mark clone size as missing; the rest say once, few, many or name a class of expanded clone.

>TRBJ1-1|TRBV5-4|NA|NA
CASTRGGGDTEAFF
TGTGCCAGCACCCGGGGGGGAGGGGACACTGAAGCTTTCTTT
>TRBJ2-7|TRBV28|NA|NA
CASSREVGYEQYF
TGTGCCAGCAGTAGAGAGGTGGGCTACGAGCAGTACTTC
>TRBJ1-2|TRBV30|NA|NA
CAWSTGLNYGYTF
TGTGCCTGGAGTACCGGACTGAACTATGGCTACACCTTC
>TRBJ2-3|TRBV5-4|NA|TRBD1
CASSSSVGQGGDTQYF
TGTGCCAGCAGCTCCAGTGTGGGACAGGGAGGGGATACGCAGTATTTT
>TRBJ1-5|TRBV6-1|few|NA
CASRNGDQPQHF
TGTGCCAGCAGAAACGGGGATCAGCCCCAGCATTTT
>TRBJ2-4|TRBV5-1|NA|NA
CASSLEGDIQYF
TGCGCCAGCAGCTTGGAAGGAGACATTCAGTACTTC
>TRBJ2-7|TRBV6-6|NA|TRBD2
CASSYDGRAYEQYF
TGTGCCAGCAGTTACGACGGGAGGGCCTACGAGCAGTACTTC
>TRBJ1-1|TRBV6-6|few|NA
CASSYPTGNTEAFF
TGTGCCAGCAGTTACCCGACAGGGAACACTGAAGCTTTCTTT
>TRBJ1-1|TRBV19|NA|TRBD1
CASRDRGGMNTEAFF
TGTGCTAGTAGGGACAGGGGTGGCATGAACACTGAAGCTTTCTTT
>TRBJ2-1|TRBV2|NA|TRBD2
CASRAGGAHGEQFF
TGTGCCAGCAGAGCGGGAGGGGCCCACGGTGAGCAGTTCTTC
>TRBJ2-7|TRBV6-1|NA|TRBD1
CATSTSTTGGYEQYF
TGTGCCACCTCTACCTCCACGACAGGGGGCTACGAGCAGTACTTC
>TRBJ2-1|TRBV18|NA|NA
CASFAGQTNEQFF
TGTGCCAGCTTCGCGGGACAGACTAATGAGCAGTTCTTC
>TRBJ1-2|TRBV7-9|NA|NA
CASSTWAGGYTF
TGTGCCAGCAGCACCTGGGCGGGGGGCTACACCTTC
>TRBJ2-5|TRBV27|NA|NA
CASSSLATGGRETQYF
TGTGCCAGCAGTTCCCTCGCGACGGGGGGCAGAGAGACCCAGTACTTC
>TRBJ1-2|TRBV29-1|NA|TRBD1
CSVGGGQDHYGYTF
TGCAGCGTTGGGGGGGGACAGGATCACTATGGCTACACCTTC
>TRBJ1-1|TRBV7-8|once|NA
CASSQHLGQGTEAFF
TGTGCCAGCAGCCAGCATCTGGGGCAAGGAACTGAAGCTTTCTTT
>TRBJ1-1|TRBV19|NA|TRBD1
CASSIGTVNTEAFF
TGTGCCAGTAGTATCGGGACAGTGAACACTGAAGCTTTCTTT
>TRBJ1-2|TRBV5-4|NA|NA
CASSSNQGRTENGYTF
TGTGCCAGCAGCTCCAATCAGGGGCGAACTGAGAATGGCTACACCTTC
>TRBJ1-2|TRBV19|NA|TRBD1
CASSTGQGRGYTF
TGTGCCAGTAGTACAGGACAGGGCCGCGGCTACACCTTC
>TRBJ1-2|TRBV27|NA|TRBD1
CASAPADRGLYGYTF
TGTGCCAGCGCCCCTGCGGACAGGGGGCTCTATGGCTACACCTTC
>TRBJ2-3|TRBV4-2|NA|NA
CASSQDLSDTQYF
TGTGCCAGCAGCCAAGATCTTTCAGATACGCAGTATTTT
>TRBJ2-3|TRBV4-1|NA|TRBD2
CASSQDWGGADTQYF
TGCGCCAGCAGCCAAGACTGGGGGGGAGCGGATACGCAGTATTTT
>TRBJ1-1|TRBV5-1|NA|TRBD1
CASSLGQTVAEAFF
TGCGCCAGCAGTTTGGGACAGACGGTCGCTGAAGCTTTCTTT
>TRBJ2-1|TRBV27|NA|NA
CASSFLNSGSYNEQFF
TGTGCCAGCAGTTTTCTGAATAGCGGCTCCTACAATGAGCAGTTCTTC
>TRBJ1-5|TRBV30|few|TRBD1
CAWTNGDRSNQPQHF
TGTGCCTGGACCAACGGGGACAGGAGCAATCAGCCCCAGCATTTT
>TRBJ2-7|TRBV7-2|NA|TRBD1
CASSLSGTGGDEQYF
TGTGCCAGCAGCTTATCTGGGACAGGGGGAGACGAGCAGTACTTC